Listed below are T cell receptor beta chains from one sample, sequenced in a study of T cells in localized non-small cell lung cancer. Data came from immunoSEQ multiplex PCR; TCRdb stores just in-frame clones and leaves some out. Altogether roughly 10,000 clones are present, 92% being singletons, with the ten largest covering roughly 7.7%. Sequencing was performed on peripheral blood, taken before any cancer treatment. The receptors stem from a woman between 40 and 69 years old with stage I squamous cell lung carcinoma. CDR3s include the opening cysteine and the closing phenylalanine or tryptophan. Fields, in order: clone size, D gene, J gene, V gene, CDR3 protein, CDR3 DNA. D genes are given only for firm matches. Rows give clone size only sometimes, using once, few, many, or a class for an expanded clone.

size: NA; D: NA; J: TRBJ2-3; V: TRBV14; CDR3: CASSLGAGDADTQYF; DNA: TGTGCCAGCAGCCTGGGGGCAGGGGACGCAGATACGCAGTATTTT
size: NA; D: TRBD2; J: TRBJ2-7; V: TRBV7-2; CDR3: CASSLDRTSGSNEQYF; DNA: TGTGCCAGCAGCTTAGATAGGACTAGCGGATCAAACGAGCAGTACTTC
size: NA; D: TRBD2; J: TRBJ2-7; V: TRBV10-2; CDR3: CASTPTSGGNYEQYF; DNA: TGCGCCAGCACACCCACTAGCGGGGGGAATTACGAGCAGTACTTC
size: NA; D: NA; J: TRBJ2-3; V: TRBV14; CDR3: CASSQEYRAIDTQYF; DNA: TGTGCCAGCAGCCAAGAGTACAGGGCAATAGATACGCAGTATTTT
size: NA; D: TRBD2; J: TRBJ2-1; V: TRBV6-1; CDR3: CASIPAGGFRNEQFF; DNA: TGTGCCTCAATCCCCGCGGGGGGCTTTCGGAATGAGCAGTTCTTC
size: NA; D: TRBD1; J: TRBJ1-2; V: TRBV2; CDR3: CASSVIKTGGSGKDGYTF; DNA: TGTGCCAGCAGTGTGATTAAGACAGGGGGATCAGGGAAAGATGGCTACACCTTC
size: NA; D: NA; J: TRBJ2-2; V: TRBV30; CDR3: CAWKSTGELFF; DNA: TGTGCCTGGAAAAGCACCGGGGAGCTGTTTTTT
size: NA; D: TRBD2; J: TRBJ2-1; V: TRBV7-9; CDR3: CASSSEAGGLGEQFF; DNA: TGTGCCAGCAGCTCGGAGGCGGGGGGGCTCGGTGAGCAGTTCTTC
size: NA; D: NA; J: TRBJ2-7; V: TRBV7-2; CDR3: CASSLVAGNSYEQYF; DNA: TGTGCCAGCAGCTTAGTGGCGGGGAACTCCTACGAGCAGTACTTC
size: NA; D: TRBD1; J: TRBJ2-1; V: TRBV6-6; CDR3: CASSWPPGQRHNEQFF; DNA: TGTGCCAGCAGTTGGCCTCCGGGACAGAGGCACAATGAGCAGTTCTTC
size: NA; D: NA; J: TRBJ1-1; V: TRBV9; CDR3: CASSATGENTEAFF; DNA: TGTGCCAGCAGCGCCACGGGGGAGAACACTGAAGCTTTCTTT
size: NA; D: TRBD1; J: TRBJ2-2; V: TRBV19; CDR3: CAIKRDRGGSGELFF; DNA: TGTGCCATTAAACGGGACAGGGGAGGCAGCGGGGAGCTGTTTTTT
size: NA; D: TRBD2; J: TRBJ2-1; V: TRBV7-2; CDR3: CASSLALAGLNEQFF; DNA: TGTGCCAGCAGCTTAGCCCTAGCGGGACTGAATGAGCAGTTCTTC
size: NA; D: NA; J: TRBJ1-1; V: TRBV30; CDR3: CAWSRGDLLEAFF; DNA: TGTGCCTGGAGTCGGGGGGACCTACTTGAAGCTTTCTTT
size: NA; D: NA; J: TRBJ2-6; V: TRBV11-3; CDR3: CASSLEEVWEKSSGANVLTF; DNA: TGTGCCAGCAGCTTAGAAGAGGTTTGGGAAAAGAGCTCTGGGGCCAACGTCCTGACTTTC
size: NA; D: NA; J: TRBJ1-5; V: TRBV18; CDR3: CASSRQGNQPQHF; DNA: TGTGCCAGCTCCCGGCAGGGCAATCAGCCCCAGCATTTT
size: NA; D: NA; J: TRBJ2-7; V: TRBV25-1; CDR3: CASSRSSAYEQYF; DNA: TGTGCCAGCAGTAGGTCCAGCGCCTACGAGCAGTACTTC
size: NA; D: NA; J: TRBJ1-5; V: TRBV4-1; CDR3: CASSQDEDMVGNQPQHF; DNA: TGCGCCAGCAGCCAAGATGAGGACATGGTAGGCAATCAGCCCCAGCATTTT
size: few; D: NA; J: TRBJ2-5; V: TRBV11-3; CDR3: CASSRDGPQETQYF; DNA: TGTGCCAGCAGCCGGGACGGACCCCAAGAGACCCAGTACTTC
size: NA; D: TRBD1; J: TRBJ2-1; V: TRBV11-3; CDR3: CASSLDRGPYNEQFF; DNA: TGTGCCAGCAGCCTCGACAGGGGGCCCTACAATGAGCAGTTCTTC
size: NA; D: NA; J: TRBJ2-5; V: TRBV30; CDR3: CAWSANLQETQYF; DNA: TGTGCCTGGAGCGCAAATCTCCAAGAGACCCAGTACTTC
size: NA; D: TRBD2; J: TRBJ2-7; V: TRBV5-1; CDR3: CASRMGLAGINEQYF; DNA: TGCGCCAGCAGGATGGGACTAGCGGGGATCAACGAGCAGTACTTC
size: NA; D: NA; J: TRBJ1-3; V: TRBV11-2; CDR3: CASTDKVAHSGNTIYF; DNA: TGTGCCAGCACCGACAAAGTGGCCCACTCTGGAAACACCATATATTTT
size: few; D: NA; J: TRBJ2-5; V: TRBV7-2; CDR3: CASSPIFQGRQTQYF; DNA: TGTGCCAGCAGCCCCATTTTCCAGGGTCGGCAGACCCAGTACTTC
size: NA; D: NA; J: TRBJ2-5; V: TRBV9; CDR3: CASSVDSFQETQYF; DNA: TGTGCCAGCAGCGTCGACAGCTTCCAAGAGACCCAGTACTTC
size: NA; D: TRBD1; J: TRBJ2-5; V: TRBV10-2; CDR3: CASLEDRVFVRETQYF; DNA: TGCGCCAGCTTGGAGGACAGGGTATTCGTAAGAGAGACCCAGTACTTC
size: NA; D: TRBD1; J: TRBJ1-1; V: TRBV23-1; CDR3: CASSPSGTGGMNTEAFF; DNA: TGCGCCAGCAGTCCTTCCGGGACAGGCGGAATGAACACTGAAGCTTTCTTT
size: NA; D: TRBD1; J: TRBJ1-1; V: TRBV30; CDR3: CAWTIRGSTEAFF; DNA: TGTGCCTGGACAATCAGGGGGTCCACTGAAGCTTTCTTT
size: few; D: TRBD1; J: TRBJ1-3; V: TRBV2; CDR3: CASSGQGGNTIYF; DNA: TGTGCCAGCAGTGGACAGGGCGGAAACACCATATATTTT
size: NA; D: NA; J: TRBJ1-4; V: TRBV2; CDR3: CASRLPGQEQGFF; DNA: TGTGCCAGCAGGCTACCGGGACAAGAACAGGGGTTTTTT
size: NA; D: NA; J: TRBJ1-2; V: TRBV19; CDR3: CASSSIANYGYTF; DNA: TGTGCCAGTAGTTCCATAGCTAACTATGGCTACACCTTC
size: NA; D: TRBD2; J: TRBJ2-3; V: TRBV5-1; CDR3: CASTGGLAGATDTQYF; DNA: TGCGCCAGCACGGGTGGACTAGCGGGGGCAACAGATACGCAGTATTTT
size: NA; D: TRBD1; J: TRBJ1-5; V: TRBV2; CDR3: CASSATGADQPQHF; DNA: TGTGCCAGCAGTGCCACAGGGGCGGATCAGCCCCAGCATTTT
size: NA; D: NA; J: TRBJ1-2; V: TRBV4-3; CDR3: CASSHPGSPYGYTF; DNA: TGCGCCAGCAGCCACCCAGGGAGCCCCTATGGCTACACCTTC
size: NA; D: NA; J: TRBJ1-3; V: TRBV4-1; CDR3: CASSQDWGGNTIYF; DNA: TGCGCCAGCAGCCAAGATTGGGGGGGAAACACCATATATTTT
size: NA; D: NA; J: TRBJ1-2; V: TRBV20-1; CDR3: CSATDLPGYTF; DNA: TGCAGTGCAACAGACCTCCCGGGCTACACCTTC
size: NA; D: TRBD1; J: TRBJ1-5; V: TRBV4-1; CDR3: CASSQAGQVNQPQHF; DNA: TGCGCCAGCAGCCAGGCGGGACAGGTCAATCAGCCCCAGCATTTT